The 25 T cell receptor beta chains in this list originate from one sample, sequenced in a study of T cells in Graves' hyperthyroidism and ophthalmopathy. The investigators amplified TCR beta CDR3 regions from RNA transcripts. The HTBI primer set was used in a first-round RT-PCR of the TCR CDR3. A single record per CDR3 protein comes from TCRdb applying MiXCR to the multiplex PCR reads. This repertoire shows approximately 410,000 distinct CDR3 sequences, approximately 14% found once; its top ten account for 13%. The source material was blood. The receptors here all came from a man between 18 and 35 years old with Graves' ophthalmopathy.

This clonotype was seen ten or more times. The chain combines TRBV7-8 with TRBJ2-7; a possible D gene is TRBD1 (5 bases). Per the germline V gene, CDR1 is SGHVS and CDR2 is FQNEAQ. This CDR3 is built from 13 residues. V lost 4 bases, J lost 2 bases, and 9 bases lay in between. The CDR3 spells CASSSTGAYEQYF. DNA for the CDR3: TGTGCCAGCAGCTCCACAGGCGCCTACGAGCAGTACTTC. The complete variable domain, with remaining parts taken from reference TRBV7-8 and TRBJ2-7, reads GAGVSQSPRYKVAKRGQDVALRCDPISGHVSLFWYQQALGQGPEFLTYFQNEAQLDKSGLPSDRFFAERPEGSVSTLKIQRTQQEDSAVYLCASSSTGAYEQYFGPGTRLTVT.

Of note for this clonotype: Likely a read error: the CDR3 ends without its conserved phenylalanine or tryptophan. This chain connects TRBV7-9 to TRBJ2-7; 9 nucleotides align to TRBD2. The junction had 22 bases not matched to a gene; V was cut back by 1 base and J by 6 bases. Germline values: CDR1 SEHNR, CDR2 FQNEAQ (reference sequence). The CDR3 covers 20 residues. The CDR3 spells CASSLDPQARSREGRGEQYL. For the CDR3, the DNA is TGTGCCAGCAGCTTAGATCCCCAGGCTCGGTCGCGGGAGGGCCGTGGCGAGCAGTACCTC.

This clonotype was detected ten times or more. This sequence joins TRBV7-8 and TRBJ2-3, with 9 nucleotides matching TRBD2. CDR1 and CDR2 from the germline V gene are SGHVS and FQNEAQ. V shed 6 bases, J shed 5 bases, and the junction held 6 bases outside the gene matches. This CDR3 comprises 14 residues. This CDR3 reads CASRWGLAVDTQYF. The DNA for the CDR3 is TGTGCCAGCAGATGGGGACTAGCTGTAGATACGCAGTATTTT.

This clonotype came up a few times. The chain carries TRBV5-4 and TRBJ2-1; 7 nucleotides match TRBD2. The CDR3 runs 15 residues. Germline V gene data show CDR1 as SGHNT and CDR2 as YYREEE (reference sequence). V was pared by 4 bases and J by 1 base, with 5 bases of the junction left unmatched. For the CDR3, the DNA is TGTGCCAGCAGCCTCGGACTAGAGTCCTACAATGAGCAGTTCTTC. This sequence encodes CASSLGLESYNEQFF.

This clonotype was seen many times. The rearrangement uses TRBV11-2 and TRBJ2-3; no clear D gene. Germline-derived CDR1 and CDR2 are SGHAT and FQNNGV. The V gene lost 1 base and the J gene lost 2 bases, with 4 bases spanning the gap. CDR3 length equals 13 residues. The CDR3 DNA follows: TGTGCCAGCAGCTTAGGGTACACAGATACGCAGTATTTT. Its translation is CASSLGYTDTQYF.

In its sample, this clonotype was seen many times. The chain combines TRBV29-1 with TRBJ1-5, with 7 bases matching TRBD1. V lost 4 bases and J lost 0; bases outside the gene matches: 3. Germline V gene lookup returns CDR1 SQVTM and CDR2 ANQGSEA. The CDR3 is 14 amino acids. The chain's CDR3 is CSVAGTASNQPQHF. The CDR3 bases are TGCAGCGTTGCAGGGACAGCTAGCAATCAGCCCCAGCATTTT.

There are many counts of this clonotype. The CDR3 nucleotides are TGTGCCAGCAGCCAAGCGTCCAAAAACATTCAGTACTTC. Encoded protein: CASSQASKNIQYF. The chain couples TRBV7-2 to TRBJ2-4, with unresolved D. The CDR3 totals 13 residues. V shed 5 bases and J shed 2 bases, with 7 bases lying between them. CDR1 and CDR2 (germline): SGHTA, FQGNSA. Based on the CDR3 plus reference TRBV7-2 and TRBJ2-4, the full variable domain is GAGVSQSPSNKVTEKGKDVELRCDPISGHTALYWYRQSLGQGLEFLIYFQGNSAPDKSGLPSDRFSAERTGGSVSTLTIQRTQQEDSAVYLCASSQASKNIQYFGAGTRLSVL.

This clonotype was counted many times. The CDR3 DNA reads as TGTGCCAGCAGTTCTACTAGCACAGATACGCAGTATTTT. Encoded protein: CASSSTSTDTQYF. The genes are TRBV12-3 or TRBV12-4 and TRBJ2-3; no firm D call. The V end lost 4 bases, the J end lost 0 bases, and 5 bases lay between the germline ends. This CDR3 is 13 amino acids long.

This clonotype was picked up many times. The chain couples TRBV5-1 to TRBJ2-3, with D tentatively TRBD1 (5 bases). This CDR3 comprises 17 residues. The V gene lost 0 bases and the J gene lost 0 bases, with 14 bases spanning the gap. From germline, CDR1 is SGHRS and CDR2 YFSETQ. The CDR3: CASSLAGLGSSTDTQYF. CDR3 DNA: TGCGCCAGCAGCTTGGCAGGGCTCGGATCTAGCACAGATACGCAGTATTTT.

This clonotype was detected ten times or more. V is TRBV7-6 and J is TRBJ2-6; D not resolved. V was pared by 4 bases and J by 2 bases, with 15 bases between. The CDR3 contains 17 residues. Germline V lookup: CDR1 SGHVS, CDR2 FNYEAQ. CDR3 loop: CASSSTFETAGANVLTF. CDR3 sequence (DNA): TGTGCCAGCAGCTCCACATTTGAAACCGCTGGGGCCAACGTCCTGACTTTC.

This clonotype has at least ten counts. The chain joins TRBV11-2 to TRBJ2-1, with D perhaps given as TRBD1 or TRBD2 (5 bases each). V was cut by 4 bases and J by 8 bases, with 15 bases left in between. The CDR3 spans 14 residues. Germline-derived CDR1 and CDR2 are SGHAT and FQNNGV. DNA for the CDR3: TGTGCCAGCAGCTCCGGGACCGCGGGTCATGAGCAGTTCTTC. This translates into CASSSGTAGHEQFF.

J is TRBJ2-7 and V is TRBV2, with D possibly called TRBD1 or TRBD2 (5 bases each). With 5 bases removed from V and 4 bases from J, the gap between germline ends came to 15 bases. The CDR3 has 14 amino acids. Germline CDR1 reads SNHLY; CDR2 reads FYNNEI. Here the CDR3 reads CASSLLGDGYEQYF. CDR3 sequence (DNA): TGTGCCAGCAGTTTACTGGGGGATGGGTACGAGCAGTACTTC.

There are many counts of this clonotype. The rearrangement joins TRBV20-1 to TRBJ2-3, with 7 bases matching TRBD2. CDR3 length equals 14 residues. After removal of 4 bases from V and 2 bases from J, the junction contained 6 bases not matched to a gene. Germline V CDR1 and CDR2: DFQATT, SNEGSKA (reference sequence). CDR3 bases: TGCAGTGCTACCCCGGGACTAACCACAGATACGCAGTATTTT. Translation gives CSATPGLTTDTQYF.

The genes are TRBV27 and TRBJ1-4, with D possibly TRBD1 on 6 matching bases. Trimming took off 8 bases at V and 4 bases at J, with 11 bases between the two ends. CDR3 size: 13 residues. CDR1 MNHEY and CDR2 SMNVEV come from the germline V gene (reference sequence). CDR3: CASSDRNNEKLFF. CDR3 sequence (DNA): TGTGCCAGCTCGGACAGAAATAATGAAAAACTGTTTTTT.

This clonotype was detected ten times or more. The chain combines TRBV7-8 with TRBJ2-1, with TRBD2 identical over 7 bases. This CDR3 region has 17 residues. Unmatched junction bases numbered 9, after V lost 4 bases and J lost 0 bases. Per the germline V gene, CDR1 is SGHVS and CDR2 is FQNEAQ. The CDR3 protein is CASSSAVGGSSYNEQFF. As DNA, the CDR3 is TGTGCCAGCAGCTCGGCGGTCGGGGGGAGCTCCTACAATGAGCAGTTCTTC.

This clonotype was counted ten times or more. The CDR3 nucleotides are TGTGCCAGCAGCTTAGGGGGAGGGGACCCTTACGAGCAGTACTTC. Encoded protein: CASSLGGGDPYEQYF. The chain links TRBV7-2 to TRBJ2-7; 7 bases match TRBD2. CDR3 size: 15 residues. V lost 1 base to trimming and J lost 4 bases; unmatched junction nucleotides: 7. The germline CDR1 and CDR2 sequences are SGHTA and FQGNSA.

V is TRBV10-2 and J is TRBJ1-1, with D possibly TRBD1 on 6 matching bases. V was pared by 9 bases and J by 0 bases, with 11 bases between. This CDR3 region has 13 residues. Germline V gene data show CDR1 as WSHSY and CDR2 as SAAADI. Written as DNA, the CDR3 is TGCGCCAGTCAGGGGATAATGAACACTGAAGCTTTCTTT. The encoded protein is CASQGIMNTEAFF.

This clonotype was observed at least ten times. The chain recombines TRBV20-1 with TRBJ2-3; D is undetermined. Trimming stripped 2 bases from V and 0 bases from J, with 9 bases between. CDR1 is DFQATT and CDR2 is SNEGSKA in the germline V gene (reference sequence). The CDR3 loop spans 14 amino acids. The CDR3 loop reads CSARTEWSTDTQYF. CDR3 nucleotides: TGCAGTGCTAGAACAGAGTGGAGCACAGATACGCAGTATTTT.

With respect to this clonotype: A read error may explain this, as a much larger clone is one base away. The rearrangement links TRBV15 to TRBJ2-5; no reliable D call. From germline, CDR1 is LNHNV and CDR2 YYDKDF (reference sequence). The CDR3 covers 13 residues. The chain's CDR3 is CAASRNPMETQYF. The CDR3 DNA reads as TGTGCCGCCAGCAGAAACCCTATGGAGACCCAGTACTTC.

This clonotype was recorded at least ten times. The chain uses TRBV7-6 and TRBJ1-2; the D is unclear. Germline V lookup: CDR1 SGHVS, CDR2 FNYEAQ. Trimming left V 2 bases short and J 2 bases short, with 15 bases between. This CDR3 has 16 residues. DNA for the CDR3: TGTGCCAGCAGCTTAATGGGCGGGCTCAAGAACTATGGCTACACCTTC. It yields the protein CASSLMGGLKNYGYTF.

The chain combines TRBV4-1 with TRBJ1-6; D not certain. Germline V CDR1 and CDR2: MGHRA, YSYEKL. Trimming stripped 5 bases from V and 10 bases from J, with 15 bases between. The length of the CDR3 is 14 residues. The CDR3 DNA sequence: TGCGCCAGCAGCTTTGGAGTGGAACACTCACCCCTCCACTTT. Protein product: CASSFGVEHSPLHF.

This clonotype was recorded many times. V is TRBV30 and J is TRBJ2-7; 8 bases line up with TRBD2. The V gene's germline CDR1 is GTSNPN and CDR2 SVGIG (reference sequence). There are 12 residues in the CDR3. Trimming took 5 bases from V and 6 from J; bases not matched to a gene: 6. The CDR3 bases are TGTGCCTGGGGGGGACTAGTGGGCGAGCAGTACTTC. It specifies CAWGGLVGEQYF.

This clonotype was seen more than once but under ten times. CDR3 bases: TGTGCCAGCAGCTTGGGACAGGATTCTCATAAACTGTTTTTT. Encoded protein: CASSLGQDSHKLFF. This chain connects TRBV7-8 to TRBJ1-4, with 8 bases that match TRBD1. Per germline, CDR1 SGHVS and CDR2 FQNEAQ. The junction had 8 bases not matched to a gene; V was cut back by 3 bases and J by 11 bases. This CDR3 is 14 amino acids long. Supplemented by reference TRBV7-8 and TRBJ1-4, the full variable domain reads GAGVSQSPRYKVAKRGQDVALRCDPISGHVSLFWYQQALGQGPEFLTYFQNEAQLDKSGLPSDRFFAERPEGSVSTLKIQRTQQEDSAVYLCASSLGQDSHKLFFGSGTQLSVL.

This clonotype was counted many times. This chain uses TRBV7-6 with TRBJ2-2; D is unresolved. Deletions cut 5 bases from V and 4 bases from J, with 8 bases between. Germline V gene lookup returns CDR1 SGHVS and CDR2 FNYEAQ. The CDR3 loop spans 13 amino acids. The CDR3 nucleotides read TGTGCCAGCAGCCCGACACTCACCGGGGAGCTGTTTTTT. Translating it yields CASSPTLTGELFF.

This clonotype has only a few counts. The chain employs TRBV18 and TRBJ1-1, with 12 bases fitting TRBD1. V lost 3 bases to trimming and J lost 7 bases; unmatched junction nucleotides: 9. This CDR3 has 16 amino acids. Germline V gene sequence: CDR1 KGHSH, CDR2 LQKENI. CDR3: CASSPGQGALSIEAFF. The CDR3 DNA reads TGTGCCAGCTCACCGGGACAGGGGGCTCTTTCGATTGAAGCTTTCTTT.